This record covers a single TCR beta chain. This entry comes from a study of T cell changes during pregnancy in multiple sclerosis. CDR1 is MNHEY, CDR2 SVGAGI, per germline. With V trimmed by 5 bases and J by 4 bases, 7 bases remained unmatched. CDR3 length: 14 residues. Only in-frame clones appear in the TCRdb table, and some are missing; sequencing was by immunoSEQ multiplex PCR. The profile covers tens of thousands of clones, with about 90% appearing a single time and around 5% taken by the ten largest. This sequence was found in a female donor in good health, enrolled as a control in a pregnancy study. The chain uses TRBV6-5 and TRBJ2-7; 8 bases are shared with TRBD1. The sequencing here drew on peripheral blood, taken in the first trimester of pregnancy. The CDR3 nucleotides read TGTGCCAGCAGTAAGGGACAGGCTCTTTACGAGCAGTACTTC. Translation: CASSKGQALYEQYF.